The following is a T cell receptor (beta chain) sequence with its context. Its cognate antigen is unknown. The germline CDR1 and CDR2 sequences are SEHNR and FQNEAQ (reference sequence). The length of the CDR3 is 15 residues. The V gene end was trimmed by 4 bases and the J gene end by 4 bases; junction bases not matched to a gene: 10. The table came from immunoSEQ multiplex PCR; TCRdb's copy has only in-frame clones and leaves some out. The repertoire holds about 130,000 clones, with approximately 90% as singletons. The data derive from a study of T cell responses to AZD1222 COVID-19 vaccine. Whole-study context: Second-dose intervals of approximately 4 or approximately 12 weeks were pooled. Study-wide findings and caveats: AZD1222 recipients seropositive at baseline numbered only five to seven. White British people made up most donors, females outnumbered males, and clonal diversity was possibly underestimated. Vaccine-associated CD4 TCRs spanned spike, dominant at 160-218 and 743-854.

V usage is TRBV7-9 and J usage is TRBJ2-7; TRBD1 agrees at 7 bases. This TCR derives from an adult in good health. The specimen comprised peripheral blood, sampled on day 0 of AZD1222 vaccination. CDR3 sequence: CASSSRTGLIYEQYF. The CDR3 DNA sequence: TGTGCCAGCAGCTCGAGGACAGGCTTGATTTACGAGCAGTACTTC.